This TCR beta chain was sequenced for a study of molecular identifiers for immune sequencing clone quantification. Across the study: Four of five splits of RNA from around 18,000 or 91,000 naive CD8 cells were sequenced in replicates. Findings and caveats of the study: In a background of about 1 million naive cells, spiked Jurkat TCR RNA from one cell was reportedly detectable.

Details on this clonotype: No antigen is known for it.

TCRdb re-called the PCR reads through MiXCR, storing one row per CDR3 protein. The top ten clones hold under 0.8% of a sample with under 600,000 distinct CDR3 sequences, less than 30% of them seen once. Naive CD8 library inputs spanned roughly 20,000 to 1,100,000 sorted cells and 10%, 30% or 50% RNA. This TCR was recovered from a human donor in good health. Some libraries in this study had Jurkat cell RNA spiked in. The specimen was naive CD8+ T cells from blood, with Jurkat cell RNA spiked in. Subset meaning: FACS-sorted CD8+CD4-CCR7+CD45RA+ naive T cells.

Written as DNA, the CDR3 is TGTGCCAGCAGTTACGCCAGGGGTTTGACCGGGGAGCTGTTTTTT. Protein sequence: CASSYARGLTGELFF. The V and J genes are TRBV6-2 or TRBV6-3 and TRBJ2-2, with a possible D match to TRBD1 (6 bases). This CDR3 contains 15 residues. Germline V gives CDR1 MNHEY, CDR2 SVGEGT. V was trimmed by 2 bases and J by 5 bases, leaving 12 bases between them.